These 29 T cell receptor beta chains were all obtained from the same sample, sequenced in a study of metastatic and nonmetastatic thyroid tumors (TCRdb year 2020). Before undergoing thyroid surgery, none of the patients had been given any kind of treatment. Libraries were made using PCR. The instrument was an Illumina HiSeq 4000. TCRdb trimmed the raw reads at Q25, called clones with MiXCR and kept productive beta chains. The sample records 40,000 to 45,000 clones, about 17% of which are singletons. In total, the top ten clones hold approximately 3.9% of the sample. Sequenced input: blood. The receptors derive from a female donor with papillary thyroid cancer or a benign thyroid nodule (not recorded which). Some clones in this sample may be carry-over from other donors' samples.

This clone was picked up many times. This chain joins TRBV12-3 or TRBV12-4 and TRBJ1-1; tentatively, D is TRBD1 (5 bases). Trimming stripped 5 bases from V and 5 bases from J, with 15 bases between. CDR3 length equals 14 residues. DNA for the CDR3: TGTGCCAGCAGTAAGGGACGTATTAAAACTGAAGCTTTCTTT. Encoded protein: CASSKGRIKTEAFF.

This clone was observed a few times. This rearrangement joins TRBV27 to TRBJ1-5; D is perhaps TRBD1 (5 bases). Germline assignment: CDR1 MNHEY and CDR2 SMNVEV (reference sequence). There are 14 residues in the CDR3. The V and J ends lost 5 bases and 1 base respectively, with 9 bases between them. The chain's CDR3 is CASSRQGSNQPQHF. CDR3 DNA: TGTGCCAGCAGTCGTCAGGGAAGCAATCAGCCCCAGCATTTT.

At least ten counts were recorded for this clone. The rearrangement joins TRBV5-1 to TRBJ2-2; 8 bases line up with TRBD1. The CDR3 contains 13 residues. The V gene's germline CDR1 is SGHRS and CDR2 YFSETQ. The junction had 1 base not matched to a gene; V was cut back by 2 bases and J by 7 bases. Here the CDR3 reads CASSFGQGGELFF. DNA for the CDR3: TGCGCCAGCAGCTTCGGACAGGGCGGGGAGCTGTTTTTT.

Concerning this clone itself: The junction departs from germline at one end; a sequencing error may be responsible. This sequence joins TRBV5-1 and TRBJ2-2, with D tentatively TRBD1 (6 bases). Germline V gives CDR1 SGHRS, CDR2 YFSETQ. This CDR3 region has 15 residues. CDR3 protein: CAIIAAYGGTWELFF. The CDR3 region has the DNA TGCGCCATCATCGCAGCCTATGGGGGCACCTGGGAGCTGTTTTTT.

This clone was seen at least ten times. The gene calls are TRBV18 and TRBJ1-5, with 7 bases identical to TRBD1. The CDR3 runs 16 residues. CDR1 and CDR2 (germline): KGHSH, LQKENI. V lost 1 base, J lost 0 bases, and 3 bases stayed unmatched. CDR3 nucleotides: TGTGCCAGCTCACCACAGGGGGCCCATAGCAATCAGCCCCAGCATTTT. Its protein is CASSPQGAHSNQPQHF.

This clone has at least ten counts. This rearrangement joins TRBV28 to TRBJ2-5; D is unresolved. Between the trimmed V and J ends, which lost 3 bases and 3 bases, there was a span of 14 bases. Looked up from germline, CDR1 is MDHEN and CDR2 is SYDVKM. The CDR3 is made up of 15 amino acids. The CDR3 sequence is CASSFSGGPEETQYF. The CDR3, as DNA: TGTGCCAGCAGTTTTTCTGGTGGGCCAGAAGAGACCCAGTACTTC.

Many counts were recorded for this clone. This chain connects TRBV11-2 to TRBJ1-5; D uncertain. From germline, CDR1 is SGHAT and CDR2 FQNNGV. V was pared by 3 bases and J by 5 bases, with 14 bases between. The CDR3 covers 15 residues. Written as DNA, the CDR3 is TGTGCCAGCAGCTTGACGGGTTCTAAAGATCAGCCCCAGCATTTT. Translating it yields CASSLTGSKDQPQHF.

CDR3 nucleotide sequence: TGTGCCAGCAGCTTACGACTAGCGGGGTCCACAGATACGCAGTATTTT. It codes for CASSLRLAGSTDTQYF. The rearrangement links TRBV11-2 to TRBJ2-3; 11 nucleotides agree with TRBD2. The CDR3 spans 16 residues. Trimming at V came to 2 bases and at J to 2 bases, leaving 3 bases not matched to a gene. Germline CDR1 is SGHAT and CDR2 is FQNNGV.

This clone has only a few counts. The chain combines TRBV2 with TRBJ2-1; no reliable D call. The V end was cut by 6 bases, the J end by 5 bases, with 11 bases between. CDR1 and CDR2 (germline): SNHLY, FYNNEI. The CDR3 has 13 amino acids. DNA of the CDR3: TGTGCCAGCAGGTTCGCCGGAGACAATGAGCAGTTCTTC. Its translation: CASRFAGDNEQFF.

In this sample, this clone turned up many times. The genes are TRBV28 and TRBJ2-5; D unresolved. The CDR3 runs 14 residues. Trimming took 2 bases from V and 1 from J, leaving 8 bases between them. The germline V gene encodes CDR1 MDHEN and CDR2 SYDVKM. CDR3 amino acids: CASSLVGTQETQYF. CDR3 coding DNA: TGTGCCAGCAGTTTAGTGGGCACCCAAGAGACCCAGTACTTC.

Only a few counts were recorded for this clone. At one end the junction does not follow the germline gene, possibly because of a read error. The rearrangement links TRBV6-8 to TRBJ1-1; D is uncertain. Germline V gene sequence: CDR1 MNHGY, CDR2 SAAAGT. The CDR3 covers 13 residues. CDR3 in DNA: TGTGTCAGCGTAGGTGGGTTTAACACTGAAGCTTTCTTT. Translating it yields CVSVGGFNTEAFF.

This clone was counted a few times. This chain uses TRBV6-1 with TRBJ2-5; the D is unclear. The CDR3 is made up of 13 amino acids. Germline assignment: CDR1 MNHNS and CDR2 SASEGT. Trimming removed 4 bases from V and 6 bases from J, with 12 bases in between. The CDR3 DNA is TGTGCCAGCAGTGGTCAATCCGCCCAGACCCAGTACTTC. It yields the protein CASSGQSAQTQYF.

Turning to this clone: The junction departs from germline at one end; a sequencing error may be responsible. This rearrangement joins TRBV20-1 to TRBJ1-1; no definite D call. This CDR3 is 16 amino acids long. Germline CDR1 DFQATT, CDR2 SNEGSKA (reference sequence). CDR3 sequence: CSARESWNPMKTEAFF. In DNA form, the CDR3 reads TGCAGTGCTAGGGAAAGTTGGAACCCAATGAAAACTGAAGCTTTCTTT.

The sample holds many counts of this clone. The chain is built from TRBV20-1 and TRBJ2-3, with 12 bases aligning to TRBD2. V lost 3 bases and J lost 9; bases outside the gene matches: 10. This CDR3 comprises 15 residues. Germline assignment: CDR1 DFQATT and CDR2 SNEGSKA (reference sequence). The CDR3 region has the DNA TGCAGTGCTAGGCCCCAGACTAGCGGGAGAGCCACGCAGTATTTT. It translates to CSARPQTSGRATQYF.

The sample holds many counts of this clone. The chain is built from TRBV2 and TRBJ1-1; no firm D call. From germline, CDR1 is SNHLY and CDR2 FYNNEI. CDR3 length equals 13 residues. Trimming removed 5 bases from V and 1 base from J, with 8 bases in between. The CDR3 DNA reads as TGTGCCAGCAGTATGGACGGGAACACTGAAGCTTTCTTT. It codes for CASSMDGNTEAFF.

The rearrangement uses TRBV6-2 or TRBV6-3 and TRBJ2-5, with unresolved D. Germline V lookup: CDR1 MNHEY, CDR2 SVGEGT. V dropped 6 bases and J dropped 3 bases, with 5 bases sitting between them. The CDR3 runs to 11 residues. The CDR3 sequence: CASSPEETQYF. The CDR3 coding sequence is TGTGCCAGCAGCCCAGAAGAGACCCAGTACTTC.

This CDR3 is CASSPTEGTEAFF. CDR3 DNA sequence: TGTGCCAGCAGCCCCACCGAGGGGACTGAAGCTTTCTTT. The V call is TRBV7-9, the J call TRBJ1-1; D possibly corresponds to TRBD1 (5 bases). The length of the CDR3 is 13 residues. CDR1 and CDR2 from the germline V gene are SEHNR and FQNEAQ (reference sequence). With 5 bases removed from V and 5 bases from J, the gap between germline ends came to 12 bases. The full variable domain, with the rest looked up from reference TRBV7-9 and TRBJ1-1, is DTGVSQNPRHKITKRGQNVTFRCDPISEHNRLYWYRQTLGQGPEFLTYFQNEAQLEKSRLLSDRFSAERPKGSFSTLEIQRTEQGDSAMYLCASSPTEGTEAFFGQGTRLTVV.

V gene TRBV15 combines with J gene TRBJ2-3; D is perhaps TRBD2 (7 bases). The germline CDR1 and CDR2 sequences are LNHNV and YYDKDF (reference sequence). V was pared by 2 bases and J by 1 base, with 13 bases between. The CDR3 spans 16 residues. The CDR3 nucleotides are TGTGCCACCAGCAGAAGGGGGGGTGGGGGCACAGATACGCAGTATTTT. Protein product: CATSRRGGGGTDTQYF.

Ten or more counts support this clone. This chain links TRBV28 with TRBJ2-1, with TRBD2 identical over 10 bases. CDR1 is MDHEN and CDR2 is SYDVKM in the germline V gene. The CDR3 extends over 18 amino acids. V was clipped by 4 bases and J by 8 bases; unmatched bases: 17. The CDR3 reads CASSSPSRSGRAVDEQFF. CDR3 sequence (DNA): TGTGCCAGCAGTTCCCCCTCCAGGAGCGGGAGGGCCGTTGATGAGCAGTTCTTC.

This clone has at least ten counts. The V gene is TRBV5-1, the J gene TRBJ2-5, with TRBD1 identical over 7 bases. CDR1 SGHRS and CDR2 YFSETQ come from the germline V gene. There are 16 residues in the CDR3. The V and J ends lost 0 bases and 5 bases, in that order; junction bases with no gene match: 10. As DNA, the CDR3 is TGCGCCAGCAGCTTGGCCTCGGGGACAGTGGGGGAGACCCAGTACTTC. This codes for CASSLASGTVGETQYF.

This clone was counted ten times or more. The chain couples TRBV10-3 to TRBJ2-1; tentatively, D is TRBD2 (5 bases). The V end lost 2 bases, the J end lost 7 bases, and 15 bases lay between the germline ends. This CDR3 contains 15 residues. Germline lookup yields CDR1 ENHRY and CDR2 SYGVKD. The CDR3 protein is CAISERPRRGNEQFF. The DNA of the CDR3 is TGTGCCATCAGTGAGCGCCCACGCCGAGGGAATGAGCAGTTCTTC.

This clone was counted many times. This may be a read error: a much more frequent sequence differs by one nucleotide. The chain has TRBV19 and TRBJ1-3, with no clear D. The V gene's germline CDR1 is LNHDA and CDR2 SQIVND (reference sequence). The CDR3 has 13 residues. The CDR3 loop reads CARLTGSGSTIYF. CDR3 bases: TGTGCCAGATTAACGGGCTCTGGAAGCACCATATATTTT.

This CDR3 is CESSLAGISYEQYF. The CDR3 DNA sequence: TGTGAAAGCAGTTTGGCAGGGATAAGCTACGAGCAGTACTTC. This chain links TRBV28 with TRBJ2-7, with D maybe TRBD1 (5 bases). The CDR3 covers 14 residues. The V gene's germline CDR1 is MDHEN and CDR2 SYDVKM.

This clone has at least ten counts. The chain has TRBV2 and TRBJ1-1, with no clear D. The CDR3 has 11 amino acids. Germline V CDR1 and CDR2: SNHLY, FYNNEI. The ends were cut back, 6 bases at V and 7 bases at J, with 9 bases in the middle. The CDR3, as DNA: TGTGCCAGCAGATTCCTCAGTGAAGCTTTCTTT. It is translated as CASRFLSEAFF.

The chain is built from TRBV27 and TRBJ1-3, with D tentatively TRBD1 (5 bases). Trimming removed 5 bases from V and 7 bases from J, with 18 bases in between. Germline assignment: CDR1 MNHEY and CDR2 SMNVEV (reference sequence). This CDR3 region has 15 residues. The CDR3 loop is CASSRTTSSVNTIYF. In nucleotides, the CDR3 is TGTGCCAGCAGTAGGACAACGAGCTCTGTGAACACCATATATTTT.

This clone was observed a handful of times. The genes are TRBV5-4 and TRBJ2-1, with D perhaps TRBD2 (5 bases). Germline V gives CDR1 SGHNT, CDR2 YYREEE (reference sequence). V shed 4 bases and J shed 6 bases, with 14 bases lying between them. This CDR3 contains 14 residues. In DNA, the CDR3 is TGTGCCAGCAGCGTTGCCTTCCGGGGCAATGAGCAGTTCTTC. Translated, it gives CASSVAFRGNEQFF.

Many counts were recorded for this clone. The chain couples TRBV6-1 to TRBJ2-1; no firm D call. This CDR3 has 10 amino acids. Trimming stripped 8 bases from V and 9 bases from J, with 8 bases between. CDR1 is MNHNS and CDR2 is SASEGT in the germline V gene. The CDR3 loop is CASLFGEQFF. The DNA for the CDR3 is TGTGCCAGCCTTTTTGGTGAGCAGTTCTTC.

The chain has TRBV2 and TRBJ2-7, with a possible D match to TRBD2 (6 bases). CDR1 is SNHLY and CDR2 is FYNNEI in the germline V gene. V was trimmed by 9 bases and J by 1 base, leaving 16 bases between them. The CDR3 is made up of 14 amino acids. CDR3 DNA: TGTGCCAGAAGTACGGGGACTCAATCCTACGAGCAGTACTTC. Protein: CARSTGTQSYEQYF.

There are many counts of this clone. The rearrangement joins TRBV7-8 to TRBJ1-5, with D maybe TRBD1 (6 bases). The CDR3 loop spans 16 amino acids. CDR1 and CDR2 from the germline V gene are SGHVS and FQNEAQ. Trimming removed 5 bases at V and 0 bases at J, with 14 bases between. CDR3 sequence (DNA): TGTGCCAGCAGCCGTATAAGGACAGATAGCAATCAGCCCCAGCATTTT. This codes for CASSRIRTDSNQPQHF.